The 25 T cell receptor beta chains reported below all come from one sample, sequenced in a study of Tregs in tolerant kidney transplant recipients. TCRdb's table, derived via immunoSEQ multiplex PCR, lists solely in-frame clones and lacks some. Of about 240,000 clones listed, roughly 84% are singletons. The material sequenced was CD4+ T cells from blood. The receptors stem from a human donor in good health.

This chain links TRBV14 with TRBJ2-3; D unclear. Looked up from germline, CDR1 is SGHDN and CDR2 is FVKESK. This CDR3 region has 17 residues. The V gene lost 4 bases and the J gene lost 2 bases, with 19 bases spanning the gap. The CDR3 bases are TGTGCCAGCAGCCCGCGGTGGAACGCCTTAAACACAGATACGCAGTATTTT. This encodes CASSPRWNALNTDTQYF.

The chain employs TRBV6-6 and TRBJ1-2, with D possibly being TRBD1 (6 bases). Germline V gives CDR1 MNHNY, CDR2 SVGAGI (reference sequence). V shed 6 bases and J shed 7 bases, with 15 bases lying between them. The CDR3 sequence is 13 residues long. The CDR3 sequence: CASSQGHLRGYTF. In DNA, the CDR3 is TGTGCCAGCAGCCAGGGACACCTCCGTGGCTACACCTTC.

The gene calls are TRBV18 and TRBJ1-3; D is uncertain. The CDR3 consists of 16 residues. Trimming took off 5 bases at V and 0 bases at J, with 14 bases between the two ends. The germline V gene encodes CDR1 KGHSH and CDR2 LQKENI. CDR3 region: CASSSGTDTSGNTIYF. CDR3 sequence (DNA): TGTGCCAGCTCATCAGGAACTGACACCTCTGGAAACACCATATATTTT. Supplemented by reference TRBV18 and TRBJ1-3, the full variable domain reads NAGVMQNPRHLVRRRGQEARLRCSPMKGHSHVYWYRQLPEEGLKFMVYLQKENIIDESGMPKERFSAEFPKEGPSILRIQQVVRGDSAAYFCASSSGTDTSGNTIYFGEGSWLTVV.

This rearrangement joins TRBV5-1 to TRBJ2-5, with TRBD1 as a possible D gene (7 bases). The CDR3 has 13 residues. Germline CDR1 is SGHRS and CDR2 is YFSETQ. Trimming cost V 8 bases and J 4 bases, with 15 bases left between them. The CDR3 DNA sequence: TGCGCCAGTCAGCCAGGGGGAGGAGAGACCCAGTACTTC. Residues: CASQPGGGETQYF.

This clone was seen only once. The J gene is TRBJ2-3, the V gene TRBV7-2; 11 nucleotides line up with TRBD2. CDR1 SGHTA and CDR2 FQGNSA come from the germline V gene. Losses at the gene ends were 6 bases for V and 4 bases for J; bases not matched to a gene: 3. CDR3 size: 14 residues. The CDR3 here is CASSSGGAADTQYF. Written as DNA, the CDR3 is TGTGCCAGCAGTAGCGGGGGGGCGGCAGATACGCAGTATTTT.

This clone was counted only a few times. The V gene is TRBV6-1, the J gene TRBJ2-2, with D possibly being TRBD2 (6 bases). Germline CDR1 and CDR2: MNHNS and SASEGT. The V gene lost 7 bases and the J gene lost 4 bases, with 13 bases spanning the gap. The CDR3 is made up of 14 amino acids. CDR3 sequence: CASNRPGATGELFF. The CDR3 DNA reads as TGTGCCAGCAACCGACCGGGAGCCACCGGGGAGCTGTTTTTT.

The chain has TRBV28 and TRBJ1-1; D is possibly TRBD1 (6 bases). Per germline, CDR1 MDHEN and CDR2 SYDVKM. V dropped 5 bases and J dropped 1 base, with 17 bases sitting between them. The CDR3 is made up of 16 amino acids. The CDR3 sequence is CASSVIWGASNTEAFF. The CDR3 coding sequence is TGTGCCAGCAGTGTTATATGGGGGGCTTCGAACACTGAAGCTTTCTTT.

This rearrangement joins TRBV6-1 to TRBJ2-1; 10 bases are a match to TRBD1. J lost 5 bases, V lost 6 bases, and 7 bases had no gene match. The CDR3 is 15 residues long. Germline values: CDR1 MNHNS, CDR2 SASEGT. CDR3 coding DNA: TGTGCCAGCAGGACAACCGGGACAGGGGACAATGAGCAGTTCTTC. Its translation is CASRTTGTGDNEQFF.

The gene calls are TRBV30 and TRBJ2-7, with 7 bases identical to TRBD2. CDR3 length: 12 residues. Germline trimming cut 5 bases from V and 2 bases from J; bases unmatched to any gene: 3. Germline V CDR1 and CDR2: GTSNPN, SVGIG (reference sequence). Here the CDR3 DNA reads TGTGCCTGGGAAGCGGGGACCTACGAGCAGTACTTC. Translated, it gives CAWEAGTYEQYF. The variable domain in full, with the rest retrieved from reference TRBV30 and TRBJ2-7, is SQTIHQWPATLVQPVGSPLSLECTVEGTSNPNLYWYRQAAGRGLQLLFYSVGIGQISSEVPQNLSASRPQDRQFILSSKKLLLSDSGFYLCAWEAGTYEQYFGPGTRLTVT.

This clone has a single count. Here the CDR3 DNA reads TGCGCCAGCAGCCCCCGAAGCTTCCTGGGCCCGAGCTCCTACAATGAGCAGTTCTTC. It codes for CASSPRSFLGPSSYNEQFF. The chain links TRBV4-1 to TRBJ2-1; the D is unclear. V lost 4 bases and J 0 bases, leaving 22 bases between the germline ends. In germline, CDR1 is MGHRA, CDR2 YSYEKL. The CDR3 is 19 residues long.

This chain joins TRBV9 and TRBJ1-2; D not certain. Germline values: CDR1 SGDLS, CDR2 YYNGEE. The CDR3 sequence is 13 residues long. Trimming removed 1 base from V and 2 bases from J, with 6 bases in between. This chain's CDR3 is CASSVTTNYGYTF. The CDR3 DNA is TGTGCCAGCAGCGTAACGACGAACTATGGCTACACCTTC.

CDR3 DNA: TGTGCCAGCAGCCCGTCTATCGGGGGGGCCCACGAGCAGTACTTC. It codes for CASSPSIGGAHEQYF. J is TRBJ2-7 and V is TRBV6-6; TRBD2 matches 8 bases. Germline V gene lookup returns CDR1 MNHNY and CDR2 SVGAGI (reference sequence). The length of the CDR3 is 15 residues. The trim removed 6 bases at V and 5 bases at J, leaving 12 bases unmatched.

This chain joins TRBV4-2 and TRBJ1-2; D uncertain. From germline, CDR1 is LGHNA and CDR2 YNFKEQ. This CDR3 region has 14 residues. Trimming removed 0 bases from V and 4 bases from J, with 9 bases in between. The CDR3 here is CASSQDGRGYGYTF. The CDR3 bases are TGTGCCAGCAGCCAAGACGGCCGCGGCTATGGCTACACCTTC.

The chain uses TRBV4-2 and TRBJ2-7; 11 bases line up with TRBD2. The germline V gene encodes CDR1 LGHNA and CDR2 YNFKEQ. This CDR3 contains 15 residues. V lost 3 bases and J lost 5; bases outside the gene matches: 6. The CDR3, as DNA: TGTGCCAGCAGCCACCTAACTAGCGGGAGCAACGAGCAGTACTTC. It specifies CASSHLTSGSNEQYF.

V and J are TRBV7-6 and TRBJ2-1; D is ambiguous. Per the germline V gene, CDR1 is SGHVS and CDR2 is FNYEAQ. V shed 1 base and J shed 0 bases, with 13 bases lying between them. CDR3 length: 17 amino acids. The CDR3 here is CASSLDPPTLSYNEQFF. CDR3 in DNA: TGTGCCAGCAGCTTAGACCCCCCCACCCTCTCCTACAATGAGCAGTTCTTC.

This chain links TRBV5-1 with TRBJ2-5, with 11 bases lining up with TRBD2. V trimming: 4 bases; J trimming: 5 bases; junction bases outside the gene matches: 7. This CDR3 spans 15 amino acids. Germline CDR1 is SGHRS and CDR2 is YFSETQ. In nucleotides, the CDR3 is TGCGCCAGCAGCCGGGGGACTAGCGGTGGGGAGACCCAGTACTTC. It yields the protein CASSRGTSGGETQYF. The full variable domain, completed using reference TRBV5-1 and TRBJ2-5, is KAGVTQTPRYLIKTRGQQVTLSCSPISGHRSVSWYQQTPGQGLQFLFEYFSETQRNKGNFPGRFSGRQFSNSRSEMNVSTLELGDSALYLCASSRGTSGGETQYFGPGTRLLVL.

This chain uses TRBV19 with TRBJ1-2, with a weak D call TRBD1 (5 bases). CDR1 and CDR2 from the germline V gene are LNHDA and SQIVND (reference sequence). CDR3 size: 17 residues. V lost 1 base to trimming and J lost 8 bases, with 23 bases between them. The CDR3 DNA reads TGTGCCAGTAGTATAGCGGAGTTGAGAACAGGCGGATACGGCTACACCTTC. Translated: CASSIAELRTGGYGYTF.

This CDR3 is CASSFDPNTEAFF. The CDR3, as DNA: TGCGCCAGCAGCTTCGACCCGAACACTGAAGCTTTCTTT. This chain connects TRBV5-1 to TRBJ1-1; D not certain. V was clipped by 2 bases and J by 1 base, with 6 bases between them. Germline CDR1 is SGHRS and CDR2 is YFSETQ. The CDR3 covers 13 residues.

The V call is TRBV19, the J call TRBJ1-2; 7 nucleotides line up with TRBD1. The V and J ends lost 6 bases and 4 bases, in that order; junction bases with no gene match: 11. This CDR3 has 15 residues. In germline, CDR1 is LNHDA, CDR2 SQIVND (reference sequence). DNA of the CDR3: TGTGCCAGTAGACGCGACAGGGAGAATAGCTATGGCTACACCTTC. Translation: CASRRDRENSYGYTF.

The table lists this clone with a few counts. This chain connects TRBV10-1 to TRBJ2-5, with 8 bases fitting TRBD2. The germline CDR1 and CDR2 sequences are WNHNN and SYGVQD (reference sequence). The CDR3 length is 13 residues. With V trimmed by 2 bases and J by 7 bases, 3 bases remained unmatched. CDR3 nucleotide sequence: TGCGCCAGCAGTGAGGACGGGGGGGCGACCCAGTACTTC. Encoded protein: CASSEDGGATQYF.

The chain links TRBV11-2 to TRBJ2-1; 10 nucleotides agree with TRBD2. V dropped 6 bases and J dropped 6; count of bases not matched to a gene: 11. The CDR3 is made up of 16 amino acids. The germline V gene has CDR1 SGHAT and CDR2 FQNNGV. The chain's CDR3 is CASRKLAGGQFNEQFF. DNA of the CDR3: TGTGCCAGCAGGAAGTTAGCGGGAGGCCAATTCAATGAGCAGTTCTTC.

The chain employs TRBV6-1 and TRBJ1-2; D is unclear. The CDR3 loop spans 12 amino acids. Germline assignment: CDR1 MNHNS and CDR2 SASEGT. Trimming cost V 1 base and J 6 bases, with 6 bases left between them. The CDR3 DNA follows: TGTGCCAGCAGTGAAGTGGGGAATGGCTACACCTTC. This codes for CASSEVGNGYTF.

The chain is built from TRBV2 and TRBJ1-1, with TRBD1 as a possible D gene (6 bases). Germline CDR1 and CDR2: SNHLY and FYNNEI. The CDR3 is 14 amino acids. Deletions cut 10 bases from V and 2 bases from J, with 17 bases between. The chain's CDR3 is CATHRDIINTEAFF. The CDR3 DNA reads as TGTGCCACCCACCGGGACATTATAAACACTGAAGCTTTCTTT.

The chain employs TRBV2 and TRBJ1-4; D is undetermined. The germline V and J ends were trimmed by 8 bases and 2 bases, with 12 bases remaining between them. The CDR3 is 14 amino acids. The germline gives CDR1 SNHLY, CDR2 FYNNEI. CDR3 sequence (DNA): TGTGCCAGCTTACGGGGTTCGACTAATGAAAAACTGTTTTTT. This sequence encodes CASLRGSTNEKLFF.

The rearrangement uses TRBV5-1 and TRBJ2-1; D is possibly TRBD1 (5 bases). CDR3 length equals 15 residues. Trimming cost V 1 base and J 0 bases, with 8 bases left between them. Germline CDR1 and CDR2: SGHRS and YFSETQ. CDR3 sequence reads: CASSLMGLSYNEQFF. In nucleotides, the CDR3 is TGCGCCAGCAGCTTGATGGGGCTCTCCTACAATGAGCAGTTCTTC.